This TCR beta chain was profiled in a study of beta chain features in type 1 diabetes. In total, each donor contributed a single heparinised blood draw that averaged about 120 mL. Deletions cut 2 bases from V and 4 bases from J, with 15 bases between. CDR3 size: 15 residues. The germline CDR1 and CDR2 sequences are MNHEY and SVGAGI. Findings and caveats of the study: Shorter templates might be favored by PCR, and equally so in patients and in controls.

As concerns this clone: The antigen is unknown.

What was sequenced were expressed TCRB transcripts, since all of the isolated RNA had been reverse transcribed. Profiled with immunoSEQ multiplex PCR; TCRdb holds only in-frame clones, not every one. Of approximately 330,000 clones listed, 8% to 13% are singletons. The sequencing input was naive CD4+ T cells from blood. This receptor was taken from a woman in her twenties or thirties in good health. This rearrangement joins TRBV6-5 to TRBJ2-7, with D possibly being TRBD2 (6 bases). For the CDR3, the DNA is TGTGCCAGCAGTTACAGGAACAGCGGGTATTACGAGCAGTACTTC. It codes for CASSYRNSGYYEQYF.